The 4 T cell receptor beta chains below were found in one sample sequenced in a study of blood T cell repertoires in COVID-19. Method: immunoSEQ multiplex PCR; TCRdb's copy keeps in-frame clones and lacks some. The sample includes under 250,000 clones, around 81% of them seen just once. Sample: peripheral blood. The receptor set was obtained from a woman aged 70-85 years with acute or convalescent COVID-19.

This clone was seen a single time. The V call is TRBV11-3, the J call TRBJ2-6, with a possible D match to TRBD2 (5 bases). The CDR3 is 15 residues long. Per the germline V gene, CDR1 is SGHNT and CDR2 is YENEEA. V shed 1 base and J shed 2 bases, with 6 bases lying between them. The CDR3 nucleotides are TGTGCCAGCAGCTTAGGAGGGACTGGGGCCAACGTCCTGACTTTC. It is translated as CASSLGGTGANVLTF.

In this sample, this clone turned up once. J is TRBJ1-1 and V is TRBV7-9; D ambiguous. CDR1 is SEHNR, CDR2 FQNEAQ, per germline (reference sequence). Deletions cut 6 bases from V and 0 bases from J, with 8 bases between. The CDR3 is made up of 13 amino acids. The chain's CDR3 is CASRSLVNTEAFF. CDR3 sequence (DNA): TGTGCCAGCAGAAGTTTAGTGAACACTGAAGCTTTCTTT.

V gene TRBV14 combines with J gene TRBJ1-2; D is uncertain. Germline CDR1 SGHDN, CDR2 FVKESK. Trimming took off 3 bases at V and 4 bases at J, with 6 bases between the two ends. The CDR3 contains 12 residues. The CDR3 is CASSQNSYGYTF. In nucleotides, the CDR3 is TGTGCCAGCAGCCAGAACAGCTATGGCTACACCTTC. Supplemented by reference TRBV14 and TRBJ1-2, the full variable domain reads EAGVTQFPSHSVIEKGQTVTLRCDPISGHDNLYWYRRVMGKEIKFLLHFVKESKQDESGMPNNRFLAERTGGTYSTLKVQPAELEDSGVYFCASSQNSYGYTFGSGTRLTVV.

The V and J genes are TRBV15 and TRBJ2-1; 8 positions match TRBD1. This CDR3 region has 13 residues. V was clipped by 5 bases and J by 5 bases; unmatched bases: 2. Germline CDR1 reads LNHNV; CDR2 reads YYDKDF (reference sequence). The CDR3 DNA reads TGTGCCACCAGCGGACAGGGAAACAATGAGCAGTTCTTC. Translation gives CATSGQGNNEQFF.